This TCR beta chain was observed in a study of T cells in Graves' hyperthyroidism and ophthalmopathy. Study outcomes and limitations: Before onset, ophthalmopathy was predicted by the model a median approximately 6.6 months earlier. Most expanded thyroid clonotypes above 0.001 recurred in blood.

Clinicians diagnosed patients from clinical symptoms, serum thyroxine and TRAb, thyroid ultrasound and orbital computed tomography. Amplified regions were TCR beta CDR3 sequences from RNA transcripts. In the first-round RT-PCR of the TCR CDR3, the HTBI primer set was used. MiXCR, run by TCRdb on the multiplex PCR reads, gives a single entry per CDR3 protein. The sample lists 550,000 to 700,000 distinct CDR3 sequences; about 15% were seen once. This clonotype has at least ten counts. Its antigen is not identified. The sequenced material came from blood. The TCR sequence derives from a woman between 40 and 55 years old with Graves' ophthalmopathy.

The CDR3: CASSQGRGNTGELFF. The CDR3 DNA follows: TGCGCCAGCAGCCAGGGCCGGGGGAACACCGGGGAGCTGTTTTTT. The gene calls are TRBV4-1 and TRBJ2-2, with TRBD2 as a possible D gene (5 bases). CDR3 size: 15 residues. Germline loops: CDR1 MGHRA, CDR2 YSYEKL. With 3 bases removed from V and 1 base from J, the gap between germline ends came to 9 bases.